This T cell receptor beta chain was captured by sequencing in a study of T-cell memory formation after mild COVID-19. Whole-study findings and limits: Whether second-wave clones peaking at day 37 were SARS-CoV-2 specific went unconfirmed. Among CD4+ contracting clones, most were CM and EM, and CD8+ ones EMRA.

TCRdb analysed the 5' RACE reads with MiXCR anew, one entry per CDR3 protein. In the table there are some 350,000 distinct CDR3 sequences, 15% to 20% of which are singletons. In its sample, this clonotype was seen a few times. As yet, its antigen is unknown. The CDR3 runs to 13 residues. Trimming removed 0 bases at V and 5 bases at J, with 7 bases between. Germline V lookup: CDR1 SGHRS, CDR2 YFSETQ. The sequenced sample consisted of PBMCs or a T cell subset sorted from them (not recorded which). The V gene is TRBV5-1, the J gene TRBJ2-3; D is undetermined. This TCR derives from a young man who had mild COVID-19 (a few samples of this study predate the infection). Cell type and time point are not known. The CDR3 sequence: CASSLAQLDTQYF. The CDR3 coding sequence is TGCGCCAGCAGCTTGGCACAGTTAGATACGCAGTATTTT.